These T cell receptor beta chains were read from a single sample in a study of blood T cell repertoires in COVID-19. The protocol was immunoSEQ multiplex PCR, while the TCRdb copy is restricted to in-frame clones and leaves out a portion. The repertoire holds over 200,000 clones, with approximately 87% as singletons. The sample consisted of peripheral blood. These receptors originate from a woman between 45 and 60 years old with acute or convalescent COVID-19. CDR3s include the opening cysteine and the closing phenylalanine or tryptophan. A D gene is named only where the DNA matches it firmly. Not every row has a clone size; where given, it reads once, few, many or a size class.

J,size,V,D,CDR3,DNA
TRBJ2-7,once,TRBV20-1,NA,CSASFMFQGGHEQYF,TGCAGTGCTAGTTTTATGTTCCAGGGTGGACACGAGCAGTACTTC
TRBJ1-2,NA,TRBV5-1,NA,CASSLRGASPGIYGYTF,TGCGCCAGCAGCTTGCGGGGGGCGTCTCCCGGTATCTATGGCTACACCTTC
TRBJ2-1,NA,TRBV5-1,TRBD2,CASSPVASGTGEQFF,TGCGCCAGCAGCCCGGTGGCTAGCGGGACCGGTGAGCAGTTCTTC
TRBJ1-2,NA,TRBV27,NA,CASSLGPGVSGYTF,TGTGCCAGCAGTTTAGGTCCAGGGGTTTCGGGCTACACCTTC
TRBJ2-1,NA,TRBV28,TRBD2,CASSDLSGSSYNEQFF,TGTGCCAGCAGTGACCTTAGCGGGAGCTCCTACAATGAGCAGTTCTTC
TRBJ1-2,NA,TRBV19,TRBD1,CASTDRADYGYTF,TGTGCCAGTACAGACAGGGCGGACTATGGCTACACCTTC
TRBJ2-7,NA,TRBV18,TRBD2,CASSSGLAGVEQYF,TGTGCCAGCTCATCGGGACTAGCGGGAGTTGAGCAGTACTTC
TRBJ2-3,NA,TRBV2,NA,CASSEGGDTQYF,TGTGCCAGCAGTGAGGGGGGTGATACGCAGTATTTT
TRBJ2-3,once,TRBV29-1,NA,CSVAFPGSTDTQYF,TGCAGCGTTGCTTTTCCGGGATCGACAGATACGCAGTATTTT
TRBJ2-7,few,TRBV24-1,NA,CATSAAGSSSYEQYF,TGTGCCACCAGTGCTGCAGGAAGCAGCTCCTACGAGCAGTACTTC
TRBJ1-1,few,TRBV19,NA,CASSIAGEQAFF,TGTGCCAGTAGTATAGCAGGGGAACAAGCTTTCTTT
TRBJ1-1,once,TRBV6-5,NA,CASSRKGGRTEAFF,TGTGCCAGCAGCCGTAAGGGAGGTCGGACTGAAGCTTTCTTT
TRBJ2-1,NA,TRBV25-1,TRBD2,CASSETGTSGLRKFF,TGTGCCAGCAGTGAAACAGGGACTAGTGGCTTGCGAAAGTTCTTC
TRBJ1-6,NA,TRBV18,NA,CASSPPQGNSPLHF,TGTGCCAGCTCACCCCCGCAGGGTAATTCACCCCTCCACTTT
TRBJ2-1,NA,TRBV3-1/TRBV3-2,NA,CASSQGGDEQFF,TGTGCCAGCAGCCAAGGGGGGGATGAGCAGTTCTTC
TRBJ1-4,NA,TRBV10-1,NA,CASLDSWIEKLFF,TGCGCCAGCCTGGACAGTTGGATTGAAAAACTGTTTTTT
TRBJ1-1,NA,TRBV5-4,NA,CASSSSPAGLAFF,TGTGCCAGCAGCTCCTCCCCTGCGGGATTGGCTTTCTTT
TRBJ2-2,NA,TRBV7-9,NA,CASSAPGSIGELFF,TGTGCCAGCAGCGCCCCAGGGTCGATCGGGGAGCTGTTTTTT
TRBJ2-7,NA,TRBV11-1,TRBD1,CASSFGRGTNYEQYF,TGTGCCAGCAGCTTCGGCAGGGGGACCAACTACGAGCAGTACTTC
TRBJ2-5,NA,TRBV27,TRBD2,CASSPASWEGETQYF,TGTGCCAGCAGTCCCGCCAGTTGGGAGGGAGAGACCCAGTACTTC
TRBJ1-3,NA,TRBV6-5,TRBD1,CASSETGAGNTIYF,TGTGCCAGCAGCGAGACAGGGGCTGGAAACACCATATATTTT
TRBJ2-7,NA,TRBV27,NA,CASSLYSSRTYEQYF,TGTGCCAGCAGTTTATACAGTTCTCGGACCTACGAGCAGTACTTC
TRBJ2-3,NA,TRBV29-1,NA,CSAGTLTSTDTQYF,TGCAGCGCTGGGACTTTGACTAGCACAGATACGCAGTATTTT
TRBJ2-1,NA,TRBV7-2,NA,CASSLDSNYNEQFF,TGTGCCAGCAGCCTAGACTCAAACTACAATGAGCAGTTCTTC
TRBJ1-2,NA,TRBV18,TRBD1,CASSPYTGQVNYGYTF,TGTGCCAGCTCACCATACACGGGACAGGTTAACTATGGCTACACCTTC
TRBJ2-7,few,TRBV6-5,TRBD1,CASRRTGAYEQYF,TGTGCCAGCCGCCGGACAGGGGCCTACGAGCAGTACTTC
TRBJ1-6,NA,TRBV6-5,NA,CASSLRQNNSPLHF,TGTGCCAGCAGTCTCCGACAGAATAATTCACCCCTCCACTTT
TRBJ2-2,NA,TRBV20-1,TRBD2,CSASWLPGGRAGELFF,TGCAGTGCTAGTTGGCTCCCGGGAGGCAGGGCCGGGGAGCTGTTTTTT
TRBJ1-1,NA,TRBV5-4,NA,CASRLDSEDTEAFF,TGTGCCAGCAGACTGGACAGCGAGGACACTGAAGCTTTCTTT
TRBJ2-1,NA,TRBV5-5,NA,CASSLVMSSYNEQFF,TGTGCCAGCAGCTTGGTTATGAGCTCCTACAATGAGCAGTTCTTC
TRBJ1-2,NA,TRBV19,NA,CASSPPHETAYYGYTF,TGTGCCAGTAGTCCACCGCATGAGACAGCGTATTATGGCTACACCTTC
TRBJ2-7,NA,TRBV6-1,NA,CASSEYQGTYEQYF,TGTGCCAGCAGTGAATACCAGGGGACCTACGAGCAGTACTTC
TRBJ2-3,NA,TRBV11-2,TRBD1,CASSKTGGWIPTDTQYF,TGTGCCAGCAGCAAGACAGGGGGCTGGATCCCCACAGATACGCAGTATTTT
TRBJ1-5,NA,TRBV18,TRBD1,CASSPTGGGNQPQHF,TGTGCCAGCTCCCCGACAGGGGGTGGCAATCAGCCCCAGCATTTT
TRBJ1-1,NA,TRBV27,TRBD1,CASSARQGMGEAFF,TGTGCCAGCAGTGCCAGACAGGGTATGGGTGAAGCTTTCTTT
TRBJ2-2,NA,TRBV5-1,TRBD1,CASSRQGADTGELFF,TGCGCCAGCAGTCGTCAGGGGGCGGACACCGGGGAGCTGTTTTTT
TRBJ2-2,NA,TRBV5-1,TRBD1,CASSPWDRGDTGELFF,TGCGCCAGCAGCCCATGGGACAGGGGGGACACCGGGGAGCTGTTTTTT
TRBJ2-3,NA,TRBV7-6,TRBD2,CASSIKAGEPTDTQYF,TGTGCCAGCAGCATCAAAGCGGGAGAGCCCACAGATACGCAGTATTTT
TRBJ2-7,NA,TRBV6-2/TRBV6-3,NA,CASSYGADSSYEQYF,TGTGCCAGCAGTTACGGGGCGGACAGCTCCTACGAGCAGTACTTC
TRBJ1-6,NA,TRBV6-1,NA,CASSEWDTGRSPLHF,TGTGCCAGCAGTGAATGGGACACAGGACGTTCACCCCTCCACTTT
TRBJ2-1,NA,TRBV5-1,TRBD1,CASRSTGVYNEQFF,TGCGCCAGCAGATCCACAGGGGTCTACAATGAGCAGTTCTTC
TRBJ2-3,NA,TRBV11-2,NA,CASSPISGLSTDTQYF,TGTGCCAGCAGCCCAATAAGCGGGCTTAGCACAGATACGCAGTATTTT
TRBJ1-4,NA,TRBV10-3,NA,CAISEQATTNEKLFF,TGTGCCATCAGTGAACAGGCGACGACTAATGAAAAACTGTTTTTT
TRBJ2-1,NA,TRBV5-1,TRBD2,CASSFGLAENEQFF,TGCGCCAGCAGCTTCGGACTAGCGGAAAATGAGCAGTTCTTC
TRBJ2-1,NA,TRBV4-1,TRBD1,CASSPRTGQGAHNEQFF,TGCGCCAGCAGCCCCCGAACCGGACAGGGGGCCCACAATGAGCAGTTCTTC
TRBJ2-7,NA,TRBV7-2,TRBD2,CASRSSGSSYEQYF,TGTGCCAGCAGGAGTAGCGGGTCCTCCTACGAGCAGTACTTC
TRBJ1-2,few,TRBV7-2,TRBD1,CASSFGQVYGYTF,TGTGCCAGCAGCTTTGGACAGGTCTATGGCTACACCTTC